Each of the 26 T cell receptor beta chains below was sequenced from the same sample in a study of T cell responses to AZD1222 COVID-19 vaccine. Clones were sequenced by immunoSEQ multiplex PCR, and TCRdb holds only the in-frame ones, with some missing. The sample records roughly 150,000 clones, around 88% being singletons. Specimen: peripheral blood, collected on day 0 of MenACWY control vaccination. The receptors stem from an adult in good health.

The chain uses TRBV7-9 and TRBJ2-1; 14 positions agree with TRBD2. Trimming removed 1 base from V and 8 bases from J; junction bases left unmatched: 1. The germline CDR1 and CDR2 sequences are SEHNR and FQNEAQ (reference sequence). The CDR3 consists of 15 residues. The CDR3 sequence: CASSLEGLAGDEQFF. The CDR3 coding sequence is TGTGCCAGCAGCTTAGAGGGACTAGCGGGAGATGAGCAGTTCTTC.

The chain combines TRBV5-1 with TRBJ2-2, with D unresolved. The germline gives CDR1 SGHRS, CDR2 YFSETQ. V lost 0 bases and J lost 0, with 3 bases in between. This CDR3 contains 14 residues. In DNA, the CDR3 is TGCGCCAGCAGCTTGGCCACGAACACCGGGGAGCTGTTTTTT. Translating gives CASSLATNTGELFF. Using reference TRBV5-1 and TRBJ2-2 for the parts outside the CDR3, the full variable domain is KAGVTQTPRYLIKTRGQQVTLSCSPISGHRSVSWYQQTPGQGLQFLFEYFSETQRNKGNFPGRFSGRQFSNSRSEMNVSTLELGDSALYLCASSLATNTGELFFGEGSRLTVL.

The genes are TRBV6-6 and TRBJ2-1, with D possibly being TRBD2 (6 bases). V gave up 6 bases and J gave up 5 bases, with 17 bases separating them. The CDR3 has 15 residues. The germline V gene encodes CDR1 MNHNY and CDR2 SVGAGI (reference sequence). The CDR3 reads CASSRYERGNNEQFF. CDR3 DNA sequence: TGTGCCAGCAGCCGGTATGAACGGGGGAACAATGAGCAGTTCTTC.

The CDR3 region has the DNA TGTGCCAGCACGCAGAGAGGGGGCGCAAGGTACGAGCAGTACTTC. It yields the protein CASTQRGGARYEQYF. The rearrangement uses TRBV9 and TRBJ2-7; 7 bases align to TRBD1. Germline CDR1 is SGDLS and CDR2 is YYNGEE. The CDR3 runs to 15 residues. V gave up 6 bases and J gave up 4 bases; unmatched junction bases: 13.

This chain uses TRBV30 with TRBJ1-4; a possible D gene is TRBD1 (5 bases). The CDR3 is 15 amino acids. V lost 3 bases, J lost 8 bases, and 19 bases lay in between. CDR1 and CDR2 from the germline V gene are GTSNPN and SVGIG (reference sequence). CDR3 in amino acids: CAWRQAAAFGEKLFF. CDR3 in DNA: TGTGCCTGGAGACAGGCCGCCGCTTTCGGGGAAAAACTGTTTTTT. Together with reference TRBV30 and TRBJ1-4, the CDR3 gives the full variable domain: SQTIHQWPATLVQPVGSPLSLECTVEGTSNPNLYWYRQAAGRGLQLLFYSVGIGQISSEVPQNLSASRPQDRQFILSSKKLLLSDSGFYLCAWRQAAAFGEKLFFGSGTQLSVL.

This clone has more than one count but fewer than ten. The chain employs TRBV5-1 and TRBJ1-3; D gene ambiguous. Trimming left V 4 bases short and J 0 bases short, with 5 bases between. Per germline, CDR1 SGHRS and CDR2 YFSETQ. CDR3 length: 13 residues. The CDR3 loop is CASSVGSGNTIYF. DNA for the CDR3: TGCGCCAGCAGCGTGGGCTCTGGAAACACCATATATTTT.

V and J are TRBV28 and TRBJ2-1; D remains unclear. CDR1 and CDR2 from the germline V gene are MDHEN and SYDVKM. V lost 3 bases, J lost 4 bases, and 7 bases lay in between. The CDR3 consists of 13 residues. The CDR3 sequence is CASSFLVYNEQFF. CDR3 sequence (DNA): TGTGCCAGCAGTTTTCTAGTTTACAATGAGCAGTTCTTC.

The chain is built from TRBV27 and TRBJ1-6; D call uncertain. Per the germline V gene, CDR1 is MNHEY and CDR2 is SMNVEV (reference sequence). Between the trimmed V and J ends, which lost 3 bases and 10 bases, there was a span of 13 bases. This CDR3 is built from 14 residues. The CDR3 reads CASSFRPGSSPLHF. The CDR3, as DNA: TGTGCCAGCAGTTTTCGCCCGGGAAGCTCACCCCTCCACTTT.

The chain's CDR3 is CAWSVLDSNQPQHF. The CDR3 DNA sequence: TGTGCCTGGAGTGTTCTTGATAGCAATCAGCCCCAGCATTTT. The rearrangement uses TRBV30 and TRBJ1-5, with D unclear. Trimming took 0 bases from V and 0 from J, leaving 6 bases between them. CDR1 and CDR2 (germline): GTSNPN, SVGIG (reference sequence). The CDR3 extends over 14 amino acids.

This chain joins TRBV5-5 and TRBJ2-3; D gene ambiguous. CDR3 length: 14 residues. V was pared by 4 bases and J by 2 bases, with 11 bases between. Germline loops: CDR1 SGHKS, CDR2 YYEKEE (reference sequence). CDR3 DNA sequence: TGTGCCAGCAGCGTAGAGATGTTCACAGATACGCAGTATTTT. Translated: CASSVEMFTDTQYF.

This clone was seen ten or more times. The chain employs TRBV11-3 and TRBJ1-3, with D unresolved. The CDR3 is made up of 15 amino acids. Germline CDR1 is SGHNT and CDR2 is YENEEA. V lost 5 bases and J 0 bases, leaving 11 bases between the germline ends. The CDR3 region is CASSAWAASGNTIYF. CDR3 bases: TGTGCCAGCAGCGCTTGGGCAGCCTCTGGAAACACCATATATTTT. Full variable domain (missing parts from reference TRBV11-3 and TRBJ1-3): EAGVVQSPRYKIIEKKQPVAFWCNPISGHNTLYWYLQNLGQGPELLIRYENEEAVDDSQLPKDRFSAERLKGVDSTLKIQPAELGDSAVYLCASSAWAASGNTIYFGEGSWLTVV.

V and J are TRBV5-1 and TRBJ2-7; TRBD1 matches 7 bases. This CDR3 has 14 amino acids. J lost 2 bases, V lost 4 bases, and 6 bases had no gene match. Germline values: CDR1 SGHRS, CDR2 YFSETQ. This CDR3 is CASSIRQGAYEQYF. DNA for the CDR3: TGCGCCAGCAGCATTAGACAGGGAGCCTACGAGCAGTACTTC. Full variable domain (rest looked up from reference TRBV5-1 and TRBJ2-7): KAGVTQTPRYLIKTRGQQVTLSCSPISGHRSVSWYQQTPGQGLQFLFEYFSETQRNKGNFPGRFSGRQFSNSRSEMNVSTLELGDSALYLCASSIRQGAYEQYFGPGTRLTVT.

V gene TRBV2 combines with J gene TRBJ1-2; TRBD1 agrees at 8 bases. Germline V gene lookup returns CDR1 SNHLY and CDR2 FYNNEI. J lost 0 bases, V lost 0 bases, and 9 bases had no gene match. This CDR3 has 18 residues. CDR3 region: CASSEALRWDRSNYGYTF. The DNA of the CDR3 is TGTGCCAGCAGTGAAGCGCTTAGGTGGGACAGGTCTAACTATGGCTACACCTTC.

The count of this clone is one. V gene TRBV18 combines with J gene TRBJ2-3; D is perhaps TRBD2 (6 bases). This CDR3 is 17 amino acids long. The V gene's germline CDR1 is KGHSH and CDR2 LQKENI. The V end was cut by 4 bases, the J end by 0 bases, with 17 bases between. CDR3 region: CASSLFAGTRSTDTQYF. As DNA, the CDR3 is TGTGCCAGCTCACTTTTCGCCGGGACTCGAAGCACAGATACGCAGTATTTT.

The V and J genes are TRBV7-2 and TRBJ2-1; 7 positions agree with TRBD1. Germline V gene data show CDR1 as SGHTA and CDR2 as FQGNSA. The CDR3 consists of 14 residues. J was trimmed by 1 base and V by 10 bases; bases with no gene match: 7. Here the CDR3 DNA reads TGTGCCATCGTTTCAGGGGGTTCCTACAATGAGCAGTTCTTC. Residues: CAIVSGGSYNEQFF.

The V call is TRBV7-2, the J call TRBJ2-7, with TRBD2 matching 8 bases. This CDR3 spans 15 amino acids. The J segment lost 2 bases and the V segment lost 6 bases, leaving 9 bases of the junction unmatched. Germline lookup yields CDR1 SGHTA and CDR2 FQGNSA. The CDR3, as DNA: TGTGCCAGCAGTATAAGCGGGAGAAGCGCCTACGAGCAGTACTTC. Its protein is CASSISGRSAYEQYF.

This rearrangement joins TRBV27 to TRBJ1-5; 8 nucleotides line up with TRBD1. The ends lost 6 bases at V and 7 bases at J; junction bases unmatched: 14. Germline lookup yields CDR1 MNHEY and CDR2 SMNVEV (reference sequence). CDR3 length: 16 amino acids. This CDR3 is CASRLSGTGVRQPQHF. The CDR3 DNA is TGTGCCAGCAGGCTATCCGGGACAGGCGTGCGCCAGCCCCAGCATTTT.

The V and J genes are TRBV5-1 and TRBJ2-3, with TRBD2 matching 8 bases. The CDR3 covers 17 residues. The germline V gene encodes CDR1 SGHRS and CDR2 YFSETQ. With V trimmed by 0 bases and J by 0 bases, 6 bases remained unmatched. The CDR3 sequence: CASSLEPGLGSTDTQYF. Written as DNA, the CDR3 is TGCGCCAGCAGCTTGGAACCGGGACTAGGGAGCACAGATACGCAGTATTTT.

The chain employs TRBV6-2 or TRBV6-3 and TRBJ1-2; 10 bases line up with TRBD1. This CDR3 has 14 residues. The V and J ends lost 5 bases and 8 bases, in that order; junction bases with no gene match: 8. CDR1 and CDR2 from the germline V gene are MNHEY and SVGEGT. CDR3: CASSPWDRGHGYTF. The CDR3, as DNA: TGTGCCAGCAGTCCATGGGACAGGGGACACGGCTACACCTTC.

The chain employs TRBV11-1 and TRBJ2-1, with 11 nucleotides matching TRBD2. The CDR3 totals 14 residues. The trim removed 5 bases at V and 10 bases at J, leaving 7 bases unmatched. Germline-derived CDR1 and CDR2 are SGHAT and FQDESV (reference sequence). The CDR3 loop is CASSPPWTSGEQFF. The CDR3 DNA is TGTGCCAGCAGCCCCCCTTGGACTAGCGGGGAGCAGTTCTTC.

The CDR3 here is CASSLRVWGRGNEQFF. CDR3 coding DNA: TGTGCCAGCAGCTTAAGAGTCTGGGGGAGGGGAAATGAGCAGTTCTTC. This rearrangement joins TRBV7-2 to TRBJ2-1; 7 nucleotides agree with TRBD2. After removal of 2 bases from V and 7 bases from J, the junction contained 11 bases not matched to a gene. The CDR3 loop spans 16 amino acids. Germline V gene lookup returns CDR1 SGHTA and CDR2 FQGNSA.

The rearrangement links TRBV15 to TRBJ1-6; D is unclear. Trimming took off 7 bases at V and 10 bases at J, with 14 bases between the two ends. The CDR3 consists of 13 residues. Germline V gene lookup returns CDR1 LNHNV and CDR2 YYDKDF (reference sequence). CDR3 nucleotides: TGTGCCACCACCCCCCGGGCCAACTCACCCCTCCACTTT. Translation gives CATTPRANSPLHF.

The rearrangement joins TRBV11-2 to TRBJ2-3; perhaps TRBD1 as D (6 bases). Deletions cut 1 base from V and 0 bases from J, with 20 bases between. The CDR3 length is 19 residues. Germline assignment: CDR1 SGHAT and CDR2 FQNNGV. CDR3 coding DNA: TGTGCCAGCAGCTTAGTTGGGACACCCTTTTGGGATAGCACAGATACGCAGTATTTT. It is translated as CASSLVGTPFWDSTDTQYF.

The chain carries TRBV14 and TRBJ1-3, with unresolved D. CDR1 is SGHDN and CDR2 is FVKESK in the germline V gene. V was trimmed by 3 bases and J by 1 base, leaving 13 bases between them. The CDR3 has 16 residues. The CDR3 DNA reads TGTGCCAGCAGCCAGGCAACAAGGACGTCTGGAAACACCATATATTTT. Its protein product is CASSQATRTSGNTIYF. Full variable domain (missing parts from reference TRBV14 and TRBJ1-3): EAGVTQFPSHSVIEKGQTVTLRCDPISGHDNLYWYRRVMGKEIKFLLHFVKESKQDESGMPNNRFLAERTGGTYSTLKVQPAELEDSGVYFCASSQATRTSGNTIYFGEGSWLTVV.

The V and J genes are TRBV6-5 and TRBJ1-2, with 7 positions matching TRBD1. Losses at the gene ends were 0 bases for V and 4 bases for J; bases not matched to a gene: 2. The CDR3 is 14 amino acids. CDR1 is MNHEY, CDR2 SVGAGI, per germline. CDR3 loop: CASSYSRGTYGYTF. Written as DNA, the CDR3 is TGTGCCAGCAGTTACTCCAGGGGGACCTATGGCTACACCTTC.

This rearrangement joins TRBV6-4 to TRBJ2-2; D might be TRBD1 or TRBD2, each matching 5 bases. The CDR3 is 14 residues long. Germline-derived CDR1 and CDR2 are MRHNA and SNTAGT. V was shortened by 3 bases and J by 3 bases, with 8 bases between the two germline ends. CDR3 residues: CASSEGTYTGELFF. The DNA of the CDR3 is TGTGCCAGCAGTGAAGGGACCTACACCGGGGAGCTGTTTTTT.